This note documents a single T cell receptor beta chain sequence. The data were obtained in a study of blood T cell repertoires in COVID-19. Study details: Whether acute or convalescent, the COVID-19 samples came from the United States, Italy and Spain. T cells, B-cell-depleted T cells, or PBMCs supplied cDNA or gDNA.

The CDR3 runs 13 residues. Germline V gene data show CDR1 as GTSNPN and CDR2 as SVGIG (reference sequence). Trimming shortened V by 4 bases and J by 4 bases, and 11 bases separated the two germline ends. In the study's own analysis: Estimation of nucleated cell counts was performed using reference gene primer amplification. Using immunoSEQ multiplex PCR, the repertoire was profiled, and TCRdb retains in-frame clones only, with some absent. V, J and clone size derive from that table, while D and trimming were established from the DNA sequence. The sample consists of fewer than 250,000 clones, roughly 90% of them appearing once.

The clonotype was recovered from a woman between 50 and 59 years old with acute or convalescent COVID-19. The material sequenced was peripheral blood. This rearrangement joins TRBV30 to TRBJ2-1; D perhaps matches TRBD2 (5 bases). The CDR3 protein is CAWKNRDYNEQFF. The CDR3 DNA reads TGTGCCTGGAAGAATCGGGATTACAATGAGCAGTTCTTC.